The clone carrying this TCR beta chain was counted at least ten times. The data belong to a study of identical twins. TCRdb passed the 5' RACE reads through MiXCR, listing each CDR3 protein once. The sample records 220,000 or so distinct CDR3 sequences, roughly 7% being singletons. V was shortened by 0 bases and J by 10 bases, with 7 bases between the two germline ends. CDR1 SEHNR and CDR2 FQNEAQ come from the germline V gene (reference sequence). This CDR3 is built from 12 residues. These data also formed part of another study, on yellow fever vaccine responses in identical twins.

Sequencing was done on a sample of memory (CD45RO+) T cells sorted from blood. The chain has TRBV7-9 and TRBJ2-1; unclear D gene. The clonotype was recovered from a woman aged 18 to 35 in good health. This chain's CDR3 is CASSLALGEQFF. CDR3 coding DNA: TGTGCCAGCAGCTTAGCGTTGGGGGAGCAGTTCTTC.